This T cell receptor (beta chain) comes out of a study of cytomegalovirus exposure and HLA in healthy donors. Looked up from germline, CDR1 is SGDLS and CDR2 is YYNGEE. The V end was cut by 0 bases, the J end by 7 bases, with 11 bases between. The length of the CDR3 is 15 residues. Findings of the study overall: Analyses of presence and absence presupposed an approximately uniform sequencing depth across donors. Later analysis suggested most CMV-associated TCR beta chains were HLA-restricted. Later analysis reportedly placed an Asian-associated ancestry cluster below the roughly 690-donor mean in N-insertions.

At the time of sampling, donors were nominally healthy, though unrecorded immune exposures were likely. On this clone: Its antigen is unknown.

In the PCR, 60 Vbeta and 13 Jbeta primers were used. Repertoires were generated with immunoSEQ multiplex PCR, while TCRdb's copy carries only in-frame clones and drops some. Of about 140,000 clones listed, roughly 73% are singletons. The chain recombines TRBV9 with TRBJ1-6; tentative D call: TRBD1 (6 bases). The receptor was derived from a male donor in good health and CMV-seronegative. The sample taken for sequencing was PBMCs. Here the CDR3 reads CASSVEPGENSPLHF. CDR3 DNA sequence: TGTGCCAGCAGCGTAGAGCCAGGGGAAAATTCACCCCTCCACTTT. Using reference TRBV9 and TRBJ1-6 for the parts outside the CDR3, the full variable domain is DSGVTQTPKHLITATGQRVTLRCSPRSGDLSVYWYQQSLDQGLQFLIQYYNGEERAKGNILERFSAQQFPDLHSELNLSSLELGDSALYFCASSVEPGENSPLHFGNGTRLTVT.